These T cell receptor beta chains were read from a single sample in a study of shared clonotypes between healthy human individuals. Some clones are missing from TCRdb's copy, which holds only in-frame ones; the method was immunoSEQ multiplex PCR. The sample gives approximately 510,000 clones, roughly 78% of which show up once; 10% to 15% is in the top ten. The sequenced sample consisted of PBMCs. The receptor set was obtained from a woman in her 40s in good health. Some clones in this sample may be carry-over from other donors' samples. Each CDR3 is given with its conserved first and last residue. Fields, in order: J gene, CDR3 length, clone size, V gene, D gene, CDR3 DNA, CDR3 protein. A D gene is named only where the DNA matches it firmly. Part of the rows lack a size; the others show once, few, many or a class for expanded clones.

j_call: TRBJ2-3
cdr3_length: 13
clone_size: NA
v_call: TRBV9
d_call: NA
cdr3_nt: TGTGCCAGCAGCGTAGGAGGCGAAAGTACGCAGTATTTT
cdr3_aa: CASSVGGESTQYF

j_call: TRBJ1-2
cdr3_length: 16
clone_size: few
v_call: TRBV6-4
d_call: NA
cdr3_nt: TGTGCCAGCAGTGAAACGGGGGCTCAGGATATCTATGGCTACACCTTC
cdr3_aa: CASSETGAQDIYGYTF

j_call: TRBJ2-3
cdr3_length: 13
clone_size: NA
v_call: TRBV7-2
d_call: NA
cdr3_nt: TGTGCCAGCAGCTTAGCTCGTACAGATACGCAGTATTTT
cdr3_aa: CASSLARTDTQYF

j_call: TRBJ2-7
cdr3_length: 16
clone_size: few
v_call: TRBV5-1
d_call: NA
cdr3_nt: TGCGCCAGCAGCTACCTACTAGGCGGAGGTGGATACGAGCAGTACTTC
cdr3_aa: CASSYLLGGGGYEQYF

j_call: TRBJ2-7
cdr3_length: 11
clone_size: many
v_call: TRBV6-5
d_call: NA
cdr3_nt: TGTGCCAGTGGAAGGGAGTACGAGCAGTACTTC
cdr3_aa: CASGREYEQYF

j_call: TRBJ2-7
cdr3_length: 15
clone_size: NA
v_call: TRBV19
d_call: NA
cdr3_nt: TGTGCCAGTAGTATTGTGTGGACTCCGAGGGACGAGCAGTACTTC
cdr3_aa: CASSIVWTPRDEQYF

j_call: TRBJ2-1
cdr3_length: 17
clone_size: NA
v_call: TRBV4-1
d_call: NA
cdr3_nt: TGCGCCAGCAGCCAAGACCTGAGAAGGGGTAGGGACAATGAGCAGTTCTTC
cdr3_aa: CASSQDLRRGRDNEQFF

j_call: TRBJ2-7
cdr3_length: 16
clone_size: few
v_call: TRBV7-2
d_call: TRBD2
cdr3_nt: TGTGCCAGCAGCTTAGCCTCGGGACTAGCGGGAGGAGAGCAGTACTTC
cdr3_aa: CASSLASGLAGGEQYF

j_call: TRBJ2-3
cdr3_length: 18
clone_size: NA
v_call: TRBV5-6
d_call: TRBD2
cdr3_nt: TGTGCCAGCAGCTTGGGGACTAGCGGGAGTATATTTGGGGATACGCAGTATTTT
cdr3_aa: CASSLGTSGSIFGDTQYF

j_call: TRBJ2-7
cdr3_length: 11
clone_size: NA
v_call: TRBV20-1
d_call: NA
cdr3_nt: TGCAGTGCTGGGAGAGACTACGAGCAGTACTTC
cdr3_aa: CSAGRDYEQYF

j_call: TRBJ2-1
cdr3_length: 13
clone_size: NA
v_call: TRBV6-4
d_call: NA
cdr3_nt: TGTGCCAGCAGTGACTCGAATACCAATGAGCAGTTCTTC
cdr3_aa: CASSDSNTNEQFF

j_call: TRBJ2-5
cdr3_length: 13
clone_size: NA
v_call: TRBV5-5
d_call: NA
cdr3_nt: TGTGCCAGCAGCTTGGAAAAGGGCGTGACCCAGTACTTC
cdr3_aa: CASSLEKGVTQYF

j_call: TRBJ2-7
cdr3_length: 14
clone_size: NA
v_call: TRBV10-3
d_call: NA
cdr3_nt: TGTGCCATCAGTCCAGGGACACCTCGCGGCGAGCAGTACTTC
cdr3_aa: CAISPGTPRGEQYF

j_call: TRBJ2-7
cdr3_length: 14
clone_size: few
v_call: TRBV28
d_call: TRBD1
cdr3_nt: TGTGCCAGCAGTCTTGCCCCCGGGACAGGCGAGCAGTACTTC
cdr3_aa: CASSLAPGTGEQYF

j_call: TRBJ1-4
cdr3_length: 16
clone_size: NA
v_call: TRBV7-2
d_call: TRBD1
cdr3_nt: TGTGCCAGCAGTCCGGTAGGGACAGCTACTAATGAAAAACTGTTTTTT
cdr3_aa: CASSPVGTATNEKLFF

j_call: TRBJ2-1
cdr3_length: 12
clone_size: NA
v_call: TRBV6-5
d_call: NA
cdr3_nt: TGTGCCAGCAGTTACTCTGGGGCTGAGCAGTTCTTC
cdr3_aa: CASSYSGAEQFF

j_call: TRBJ2-5
cdr3_length: 15
clone_size: NA
v_call: TRBV5-1
d_call: TRBD2
cdr3_nt: TGCGCCAGCAGCCCGGGACTAGCGCTGGGAGAGACCCAGTACTTC
cdr3_aa: CASSPGLALGETQYF

j_call: TRBJ2-3
cdr3_length: 19
clone_size: NA
v_call: TRBV11-2
d_call: TRBD2
cdr3_nt: TGTGCCAGCAGCAGGGTTCGGGCGGGAGCTCCCCCCGGCACAGATACGCAGTATTTT
cdr3_aa: CASSRVRAGAPPGTDTQYF

j_call: TRBJ1-2
cdr3_length: 15
clone_size: NA
v_call: TRBV19
d_call: NA
cdr3_nt: TGTGCCAGTAGTCTTTGGACATCCAGAAACTATGGCTACACCTTC
cdr3_aa: CASSLWTSRNYGYTF

j_call: TRBJ2-5
cdr3_length: 15
clone_size: NA
v_call: TRBV10-3
d_call: NA
cdr3_nt: TGTGCCATCAGCCTAGACCTGGGACGGCAAGAGACCCAGTACTTC
cdr3_aa: CAISLDLGRQETQYF

j_call: TRBJ2-1
cdr3_length: 17
clone_size: NA
v_call: TRBV19
d_call: TRBD2
cdr3_nt: TGTGCCAGTAGTATATATGGGCGGGAGTCGTTGTTGAATGAGCAGTTCTTC
cdr3_aa: CASSIYGRESLLNEQFF

j_call: TRBJ1-5
cdr3_length: 13
clone_size: NA
v_call: TRBV30
d_call: NA
cdr3_nt: TGTGCCTGGAGTGTATATGGCAATCAGCCCCAGCATTTT
cdr3_aa: CAWSVYGNQPQHF

j_call: TRBJ2-1
cdr3_length: 15
clone_size: NA
v_call: TRBV27
d_call: TRBD2
cdr3_nt: TGTGCCAGCAGTCCCTCTAGCGGGAGGTGGAATGAGCAGTTCTTC
cdr3_aa: CASSPSSGRWNEQFF